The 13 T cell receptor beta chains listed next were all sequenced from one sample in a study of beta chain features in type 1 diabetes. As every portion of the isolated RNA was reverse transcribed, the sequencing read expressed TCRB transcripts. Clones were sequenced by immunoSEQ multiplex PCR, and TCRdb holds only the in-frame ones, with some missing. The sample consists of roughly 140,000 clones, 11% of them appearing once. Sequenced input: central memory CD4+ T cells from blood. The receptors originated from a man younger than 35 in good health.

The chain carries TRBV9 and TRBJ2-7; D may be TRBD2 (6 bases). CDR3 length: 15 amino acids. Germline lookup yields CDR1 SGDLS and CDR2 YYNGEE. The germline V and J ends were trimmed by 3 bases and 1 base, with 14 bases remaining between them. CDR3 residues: CASSAGLGNSYEQYF. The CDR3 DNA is TGTGCCAGCAGCGCGGGACTGGGAAATTCCTACGAGCAGTACTTC.

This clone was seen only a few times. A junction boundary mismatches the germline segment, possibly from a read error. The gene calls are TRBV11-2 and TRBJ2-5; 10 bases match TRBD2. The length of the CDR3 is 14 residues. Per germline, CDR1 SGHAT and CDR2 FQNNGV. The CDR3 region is CASSHPEGASGGHF. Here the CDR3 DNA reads TGTGCCAGCAGCCACCCCGAAGGTGCTAGCGGGGGTCACTTC.

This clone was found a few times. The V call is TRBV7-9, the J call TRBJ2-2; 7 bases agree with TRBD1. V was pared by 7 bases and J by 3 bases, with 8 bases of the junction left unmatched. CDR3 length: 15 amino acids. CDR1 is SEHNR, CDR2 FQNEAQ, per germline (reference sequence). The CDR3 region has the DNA TGTGCCAGCATCCCCAGGGGGAGAGACACCGGGGAGCTGTTTTTT. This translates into CASIPRGRDTGELFF.

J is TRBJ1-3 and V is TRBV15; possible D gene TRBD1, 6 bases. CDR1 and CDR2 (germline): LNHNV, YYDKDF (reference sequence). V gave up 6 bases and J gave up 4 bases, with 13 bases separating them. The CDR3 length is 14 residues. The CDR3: CATRSTGFGNTIYF. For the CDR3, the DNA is TGTGCCACCAGGTCCACAGGGTTCGGAAACACCATATATTTT.

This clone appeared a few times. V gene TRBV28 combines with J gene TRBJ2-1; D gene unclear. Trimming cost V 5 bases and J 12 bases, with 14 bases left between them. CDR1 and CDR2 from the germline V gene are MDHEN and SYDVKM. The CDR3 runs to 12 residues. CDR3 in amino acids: CASSRVGSVQFF. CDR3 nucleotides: TGTGCCAGCAGTCGCGTCGGCAGTGTGCAGTTCTTC.

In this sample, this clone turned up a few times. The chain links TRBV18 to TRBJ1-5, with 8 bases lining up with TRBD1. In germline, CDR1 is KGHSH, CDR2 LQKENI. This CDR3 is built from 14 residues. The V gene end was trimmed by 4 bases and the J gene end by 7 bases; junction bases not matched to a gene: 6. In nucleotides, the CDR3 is TGTGCCAGCTCACTAGGGACAGGAGACCAGCCCCAGCATTTT. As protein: CASSLGTGDQPQHF.

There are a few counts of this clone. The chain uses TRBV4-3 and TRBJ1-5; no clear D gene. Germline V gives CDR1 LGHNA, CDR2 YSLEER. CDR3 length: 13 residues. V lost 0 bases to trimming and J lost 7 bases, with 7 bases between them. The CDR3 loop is CASSQEWGQPQHF. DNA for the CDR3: TGCGCCAGCAGCCAAGAGTGGGGACAGCCCCAGCATTTT.

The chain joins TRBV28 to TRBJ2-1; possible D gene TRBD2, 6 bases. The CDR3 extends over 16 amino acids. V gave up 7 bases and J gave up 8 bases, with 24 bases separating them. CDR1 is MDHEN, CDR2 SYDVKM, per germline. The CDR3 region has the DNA TGTGCCAGCACCCCCTGGGGGGTCAGAAGGAGCGATGAGCAGTTCTTC. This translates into CASTPWGVRRSDEQFF.

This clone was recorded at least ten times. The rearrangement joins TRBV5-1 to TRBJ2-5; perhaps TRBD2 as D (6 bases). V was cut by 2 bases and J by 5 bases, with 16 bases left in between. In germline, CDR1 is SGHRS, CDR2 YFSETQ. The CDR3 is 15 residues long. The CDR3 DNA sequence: TGCGCCAGCAGCTTTGGTGCCGGAGGGTGGGAGACCCAGTACTTC. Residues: CASSFGAGGWETQYF.

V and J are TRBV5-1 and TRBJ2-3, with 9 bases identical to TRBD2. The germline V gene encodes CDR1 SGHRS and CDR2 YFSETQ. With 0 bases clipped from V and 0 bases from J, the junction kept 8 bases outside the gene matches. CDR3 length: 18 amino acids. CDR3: CASSLGAGGTTSTDTQYF. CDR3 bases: TGCGCCAGCAGCTTGGGAGCGGGAGGAACTACAAGCACAGATACGCAGTATTTT.

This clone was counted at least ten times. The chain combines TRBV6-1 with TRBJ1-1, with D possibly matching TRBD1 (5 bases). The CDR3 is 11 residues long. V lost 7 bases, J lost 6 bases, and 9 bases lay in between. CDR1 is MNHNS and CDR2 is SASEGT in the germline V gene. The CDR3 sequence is CASNRGAEAFF. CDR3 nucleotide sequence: TGTGCCAGCAACCGGGGCGCTGAAGCTTTCTTT.

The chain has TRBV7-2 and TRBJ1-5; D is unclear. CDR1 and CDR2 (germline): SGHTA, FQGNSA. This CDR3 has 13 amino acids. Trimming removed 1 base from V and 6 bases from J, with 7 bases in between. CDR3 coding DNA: TGTGCCAGCAGCTTAGATGTTGGTCAGCCCCAGCATTTT. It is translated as CASSLDVGQPQHF.

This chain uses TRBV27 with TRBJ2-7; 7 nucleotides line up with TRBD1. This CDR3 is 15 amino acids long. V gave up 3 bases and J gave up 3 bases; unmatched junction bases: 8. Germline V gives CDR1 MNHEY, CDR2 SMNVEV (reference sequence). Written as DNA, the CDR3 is TGTGCCAGCAGTTTCACTGGGACAGCAGACTACGAGCAGTACTTC. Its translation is CASSFTGTADYEQYF.